A selection of T cell receptor beta chains follows, all from one sample in a study of shared clonotypes between healthy human individuals. Here immunoSEQ multiplex PCR was the method, and the copy in TCRdb shows in-frame clones only, minus some. The sample shows about 2.2 million clones, 85% to 95% of them seen only once. The specimen sequenced was naive CD8+ T cells from PBMCs. The receptors were gathered from a man aged 18-30 years in good health. Some clones in this sample may be carry-over from other donors' samples. Each CDR3 is given with its conserved first and last residue. D genes are given only for firm matches. A row's size may be missing; if present it is once, few, many or a size class.

TRBD1,TRBV5-8,NA,TRBJ1-1,CASSLVRTGHEAFF,TGTGCCAGCAGCTTGGTGCGGACAGGGCATGAAGCTTTCTTT
NA,TRBV28,few,TRBJ1-1,CASSTGTFNTEAFF,TGTGCCAGCAGCACCGGGACATTCAACACTGAAGCTTTCTTT
TRBD1,TRBV18,NA,TRBJ2-4,CASSPNKGQGINIQYF,TGTGCCAGCTCACCAAATAAGGGACAGGGGATAAACATTCAGTACTTC
NA,TRBV4-3,once,TRBJ2-1,CASSRGSDNEQFF,TGCGCCAGCAGCCGTGGAAGCGACAATGAGCAGTTCTTC
TRBD1,TRBV27,NA,TRBJ2-7,CASSYSTGPSYEQYF,TGTGCCAGCAGTTACTCGACAGGGCCCTCCTACGAGCAGTACTTC
NA,TRBV7-8,NA,TRBJ1-1,CASSLTGADTEAFF,TGTGCCAGCAGCTTAACCGGGGCAGACACTGAAGCTTTCTTT
NA,TRBV7-3,NA,TRBJ2-2,CASSLTSAGRYNGELFF,TGTGCCAGCAGCTTAACTTCTGCGGGCCGTTATAACGGGGAGCTGTTTTTT
NA,TRBV2,NA,TRBJ1-1,CASTPGLMNTEAFF,TGTGCCAGCACCCCGGGGCTTATGAACACTGAAGCTTTCTTT
TRBD1,TRBV27,once,TRBJ2-7,CASSLKTGYSYEQYF,TGTGCCAGCAGTCTAAAGACAGGGTACAGCTACGAGCAGTACTTC
NA,TRBV29-1,once,TRBJ2-7,CSVRGTVSSYEQYF,TGCAGCGTTCGGGGGACGGTGAGCTCCTACGAGCAGTACTTC
TRBD1,TRBV28,NA,TRBJ1-5,CASSSFSWTGERSNQPQHF,TGTGCCAGCAGTTCTTTTAGTTGGACAGGGGAAAGAAGCAATCAGCCCCAGCATTTT
TRBD1,TRBV4-3,NA,TRBJ2-1,CASSQVLTGGIHEQFF,TGCGCCAGCAGCCAAGTACTAACAGGGGGAATACATGAGCAGTTCTTC
NA,TRBV27,NA,TRBJ2-7,CASSHTGLTSYEQYF,TGTGCCAGCAGTCATACAGGGCTTACGTCCTACGAGCAGTACTTC
NA,TRBV28,NA,TRBJ2-7,CASSPEGEQYF,TGTGCCAGCTCCCCGGAGGGCGAGCAGTACTTC
NA,TRBV7-2,NA,TRBJ2-2,CASSHSSGELFF,TGTGCCAGCAGCCATAGCAGCGGGGAGCTGTTTTTT
NA,TRBV5-4,NA,TRBJ1-4,CASSAQGGPNEKLFF,TGTGCCAGCAGCGCCCAAGGGGGACCCAATGAAAAACTGTTTTTT
TRBD1,TRBV5-8,NA,TRBJ1-2,CATTGALSHYGYTF,TGTGCCACCACAGGGGCGCTTTCTCACTATGGCTACACCTTC